These 7 T cell receptor beta chains came from one sample sequenced in a study of T cell repertoires in cytomegalovirus infection. TCRdb re-called the reads with MiXCR, one entry per CDR3 protein. The sample includes approximately 1,000,000 distinct CDR3 sequences, approximately 33% seen only once; the top ten take around an eighth. Their specific antigens are unknown. The sequencing used cultured CD8+ T cells from PBMCs, collected from culture after CMV antigen stimulation. The receptors shown here come from a human donor in good health (CMV status not recorded). Some clones in this sample may be carry-over from other donors' samples.

The CDR3 sequence: CASSLGTGINYNEQFF. DNA for the CDR3: TGTGCCAGCAGCTTAGGTACGGGGATTAACTACAATGAGCAGTTCTTC. The chain links TRBV7-9 to TRBJ2-1; the D gene is possibly TRBD2 (5 bases). CDR3 size: 16 residues. With 1 base removed from V and 3 bases from J, the gap between germline ends came to 13 bases. Germline V CDR1 and CDR2: SEHNR, FQNEAQ (reference sequence).

This clonotype was counted a single time. This chain uses TRBV20-1 with TRBJ2-7; 10 nucleotides line up with TRBD2. The CDR3 loop spans 13 amino acids. Trimming removed 3 bases from V and 6 bases from J; junction bases left unmatched: 5. The germline V gene has CDR1 DFQATT and CDR2 SNEGSKA (reference sequence). The CDR3 DNA reads TGCAGTGCTAGCCTAGCGGGGGAGGGCGAGCAGTACTTC. Its protein is CSASLAGEGEQYF.

The gene calls are TRBV7-6 and TRBJ2-1; D unclear. CDR3 length equals 14 residues. Trimming shortened V by 5 bases and J by 5 bases, and 13 bases separated the two germline ends. Germline-derived CDR1 and CDR2 are SGHVS and FNYEAQ. CDR3 in amino acids: CASSLREAHNEQFF. The CDR3 nucleotides are TGTGCCAGCAGCCTTAGAGAGGCCCACAATGAGCAGTTCTTC.

The J gene is TRBJ1-5, the V gene TRBV6-2 or TRBV6-3, with D hard to call. Germline V gene sequence: CDR1 MNHEY, CDR2 SVGEGT. This CDR3 comprises 14 residues. The V end was cut by 8 bases, the J end by 2 bases, with 13 bases between. The CDR3 is CASAAALGNQPQHF. The CDR3 bases are TGTGCCAGCGCGGCGGCTTTAGGCAATCAGCCCCAGCATTTT.

In its sample, this clonotype was seen a few times. The chain carries TRBV7-9 and TRBJ1-5; D is perhaps TRBD1 (6 bases). Trimming removed 5 bases at V and 2 bases at J, with 13 bases between. This CDR3 is built from 15 residues. Per the germline V gene, CDR1 is SEHNR and CDR2 is FQNEAQ (reference sequence). The CDR3 DNA is TGTGCCAGCAGCCGGGGGGCGACGGGCAATCAGCCCCAGCATTTT. It yields the protein CASSRGATGNQPQHF.

V gene TRBV10-3 combines with J gene TRBJ1-4; maybe TRBD1 (6 bases). The V end lost 10 bases, the J end lost 2 bases, and 11 bases lay between the germline ends. The CDR3 consists of 13 residues. Germline assignment: CDR1 ENHRY and CDR2 SYGVKD. CDR3 coding DNA: TGTGCCACAGGGGTTGGGACTAATGAAAAACTGTTTTTT. Translation gives CATGVGTNEKLFF.

This clonotype turned up a few times. The chain uses TRBV11-2 and TRBJ2-5; TRBD2 matches at 10 bases. Germline lookup yields CDR1 SGHAT and CDR2 FQNNGV. Losses at the gene ends were 5 bases for V and 4 bases for J; bases not matched to a gene: 7. This CDR3 is built from 15 residues. The DNA for the CDR3 is TGTGCCAGCAGCCTCCGGACTAGCGGTCGAGAGACCCAGTACTTC. It is translated as CASSLRTSGRETQYF.